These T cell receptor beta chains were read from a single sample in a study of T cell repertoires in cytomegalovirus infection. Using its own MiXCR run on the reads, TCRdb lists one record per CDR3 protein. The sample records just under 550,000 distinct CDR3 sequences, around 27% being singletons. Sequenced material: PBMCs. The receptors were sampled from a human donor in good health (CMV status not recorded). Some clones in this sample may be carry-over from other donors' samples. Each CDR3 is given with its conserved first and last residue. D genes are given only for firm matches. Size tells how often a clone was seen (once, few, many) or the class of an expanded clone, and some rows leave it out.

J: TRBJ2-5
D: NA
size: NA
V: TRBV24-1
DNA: TGTGCCACCAGTGCCAGGATGAGGGAGACCCAGTACTTC
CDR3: CATSARMRETQYF

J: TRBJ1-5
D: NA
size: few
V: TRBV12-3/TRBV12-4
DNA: TGTGCCAGCAGACAGGGCCCAGGGCCCCAGCATTTT
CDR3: CASRQGPGPQHF

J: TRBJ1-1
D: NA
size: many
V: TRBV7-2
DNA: TGTGCCAGCAGCTTAGACTCCCTGGTATATGCTGAAGCTTTCTTT
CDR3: CASSLDSLVYAEAFF

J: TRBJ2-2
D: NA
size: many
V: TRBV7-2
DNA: TGTGCCAGCAGCTTATCCAGGATCGAACGTGCCGGGGAGCTGTTTTTT
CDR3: CASSLSRIERAGELFF

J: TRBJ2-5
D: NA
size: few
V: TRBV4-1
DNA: TGCGCCAGCAGCCAAGATCCGGGGGTCGGTGGGGAGACCCAGTACTTC
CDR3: CASSQDPGVGGETQYF

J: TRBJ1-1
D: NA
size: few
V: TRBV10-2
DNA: TGCGCCAGCAGTGAGCACGGGAACACTGAAGCTTTCTTT
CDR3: CASSEHGNTEAFF

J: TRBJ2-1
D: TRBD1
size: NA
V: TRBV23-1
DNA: TGCGCCAGCAGTCGACTACGGGACAGGGCACATGAGCAGTTCTTC
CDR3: CASSRLRDRAHEQFF

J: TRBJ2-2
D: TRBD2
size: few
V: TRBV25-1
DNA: TGTGCCAGCAGTCTCGGGGCTAGCGGGTTAGCGAACACCGGGGAGCTGTTTTTT
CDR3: CASSLGASGLANTGELFF

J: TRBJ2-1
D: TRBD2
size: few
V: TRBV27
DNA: TGTGCCAGCAGTTTAGGGGTAGCGGGACTAAATGAGCAGTTCTTC
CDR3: CASSLGVAGLNEQFF

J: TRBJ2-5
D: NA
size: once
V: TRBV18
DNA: TGTGCCAGCTCACCTACGTGGACGGTCGAGACCCAGTACTTC
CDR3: CASSPTWTVETQYF

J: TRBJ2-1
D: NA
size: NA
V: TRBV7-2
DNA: TGTGCCAGCAGCTTAGACGGGACTCGCGCCTACAATGAGCAGTTCTTC
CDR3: CASSLDGTRAYNEQFF